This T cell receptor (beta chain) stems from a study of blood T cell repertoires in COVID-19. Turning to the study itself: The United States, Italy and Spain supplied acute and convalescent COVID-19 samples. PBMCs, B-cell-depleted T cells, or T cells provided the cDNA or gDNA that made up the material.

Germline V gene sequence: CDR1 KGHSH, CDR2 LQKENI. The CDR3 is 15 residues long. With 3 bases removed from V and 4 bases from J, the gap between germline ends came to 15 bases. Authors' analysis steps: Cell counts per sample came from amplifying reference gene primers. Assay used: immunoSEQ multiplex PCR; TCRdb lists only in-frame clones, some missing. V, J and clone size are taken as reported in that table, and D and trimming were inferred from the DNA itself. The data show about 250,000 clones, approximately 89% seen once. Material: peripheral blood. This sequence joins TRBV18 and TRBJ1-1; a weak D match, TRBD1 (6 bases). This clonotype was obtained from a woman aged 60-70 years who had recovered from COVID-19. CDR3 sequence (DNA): TGTGCCAGCTCACCGTCTCCTTCCAGGGGCACTGAAGCTTTCTTT. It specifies CASSPSPSRGTEAFF.